Only a few counts were recorded for the clone carrying this T cell receptor (beta chain). This specimen comes from a study of blood T cell repertoires in COVID-19. Overall study context: Some COVID-19 samples were acute and others convalescent; all came from the United States, Italy and Spain.

TCRdb's copy holds only in-frame clones and misses some; the assay was immunoSEQ multiplex PCR. This repertoire shows around 97,000 clones, 70% to 85% found once; its top ten account for around 9.3%. After removal of 5 bases from V and 1 base from J, the junction contained 9 bases not matched to a gene. From germline, CDR1 is MDHEN and CDR2 SYDVKM. The CDR3 consists of 17 residues. This chain joins TRBV28 and TRBJ2-3; the match to TRBD2 covers 10 bases. The sequence was obtained from a man in his 70s with acute or convalescent COVID-19. Specimen: peripheral blood. The CDR3 DNA reads as TGTGCCAGCAGTCCTCCTAGCGGGAGTATTGGCACAGATACGCAGTATTTT. Its translation is CASSPPSGSIGTDTQYF.